The present T cell receptor (beta chain) was sequenced within a study of blood T cell repertoires in COVID-19. Study-level information: Researchers got acute and convalescent COVID-19 samples from the United States, Italy and Spain. The analysed material was cDNA or gDNA that came from T cells, B-cell-depleted T cells, or PBMCs.

In the study's own analysis: Counts of nucleated cells, estimated from reference gene primer amplification, were obtained. Assay: immunoSEQ multiplex PCR; the TCRdb copy retains only in-frame clones and omits some. V and J calls and clone size are as listed in that table; D and trimming were resolved from the DNA. The data contain 100,000 to 120,000 clones, around 84% of them singletons. This CDR3 region has 15 residues. CDR1 is KGHSH, CDR2 LQKENI, per germline. The V and J ends lost 0 bases and 9 bases, in that order; junction bases with no gene match: 8. This TCR was recovered from a woman at least 80 years old with acute or convalescent COVID-19. V and J are TRBV18 and TRBJ2-3; 8 bases are a match to TRBD1. Sequencing was carried out using peripheral blood. The CDR3 bases are TGTGCCAGCTCACCACCCGGGACAGGAGGTGGGACGCAGTATTTT. This codes for CASSPPGTGGGTQYF.